This paragraph reports one T cell receptor beta chain. The data were produced by immunoSEQ multiplex PCR, yet TCRdb's version contains in-frame clones alone and is incomplete. The profile shows about 960,000 clones, approximately 80% of them singletons. These data are taken from a study of shared clonotypes between healthy human individuals. The germline V gene has CDR1 SGHVS and CDR2 FNYEAQ. Deletions cut 5 bases from V and 3 bases from J, with 10 bases between. This CDR3 is 14 amino acids long. The source material was memory CD4+ T cells sorted from blood. Subset given: CD45RA-negative fraction. This clonotype was obtained from a man aged 18 to 30 in good health. J is TRBJ2-2 and V is TRBV7-6; D remains ambiguous. The CDR3: CASSPNRYTGELFF. CDR3 coding DNA: TGTGCCAGCAGCCCAAACAGATACACCGGGGAGCTGTTTTTT.